This T cell receptor beta chain emerged from a study of metastatic and nonmetastatic thyroid tumors. For the study at large: Repertoire comparisons spanned blood and tumor or nodule tissue from malignant and benign thyroid patients.

In the authors' methods: The distant-metastasis classifier for papillary thyroid cancer was built from CDR3 differences across clinicopathological groups. TCRdb re-called clones from the PCR reads using MiXCR. For this entry, the V and J calls and clone size follow TCRdb and not the study's own pipeline. The profile shows tens of thousands of clones, 36% of them singletons. V was pared by 6 bases and J by 2 bases, with 9 bases between. The CDR3 spans 13 residues. The germline V gene encodes CDR1 MNHNS and CDR2 SASEGT. Patients underwent thyroid surgery, and none had received any treatment before it. The chain recombines TRBV6-1 with TRBJ2-3; TRBD2 is a possible D gene (5 bases). Source material: blood. The sequence came from a male donor with papillary thyroid cancer or a benign thyroid nodule (not recorded which). Some clones in this sample may be carry-over from other donors' samples. CDR3 sequence: CASRTTTTDTQYF. The CDR3 coding sequence is TGTGCCAGCAGGACTACCACCACAGATACGCAGTATTTT.